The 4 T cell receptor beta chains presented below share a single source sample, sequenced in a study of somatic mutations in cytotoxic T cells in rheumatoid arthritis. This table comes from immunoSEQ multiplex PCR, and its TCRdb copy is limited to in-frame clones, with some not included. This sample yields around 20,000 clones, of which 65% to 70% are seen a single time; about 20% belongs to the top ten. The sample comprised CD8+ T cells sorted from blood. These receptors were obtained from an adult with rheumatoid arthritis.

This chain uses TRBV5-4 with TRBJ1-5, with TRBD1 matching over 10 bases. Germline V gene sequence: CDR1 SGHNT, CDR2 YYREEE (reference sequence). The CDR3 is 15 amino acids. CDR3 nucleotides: TGTGGGGGCAGCTTGGGACAGGGGAGCAATCAGCCCCAGCATTTT. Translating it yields CGGSLGQGSNQPQHF.

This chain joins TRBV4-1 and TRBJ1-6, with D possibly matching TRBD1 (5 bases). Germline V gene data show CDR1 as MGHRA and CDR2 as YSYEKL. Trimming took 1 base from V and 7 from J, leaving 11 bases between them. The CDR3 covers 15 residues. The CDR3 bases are TGCGCCAGCAGCCAAGCCGGGACCGAAAATTCACCCCTCCACTTT. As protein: CASSQAGTENSPLHF.

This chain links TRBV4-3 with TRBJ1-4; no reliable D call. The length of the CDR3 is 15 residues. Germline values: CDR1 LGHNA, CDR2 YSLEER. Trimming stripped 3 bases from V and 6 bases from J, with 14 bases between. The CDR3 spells CASSHLEKRDEKLFF. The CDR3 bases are TGCGCCAGCAGCCACTTGGAGAAAAGGGATGAAAAACTGTTTTTT.

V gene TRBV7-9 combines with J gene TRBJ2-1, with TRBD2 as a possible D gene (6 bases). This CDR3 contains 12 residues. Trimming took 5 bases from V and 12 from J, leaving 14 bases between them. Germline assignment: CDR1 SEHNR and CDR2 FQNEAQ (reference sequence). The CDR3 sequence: CASSKPGLGQFF. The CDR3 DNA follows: TGTGCCAGCAGCAAACCGGGACTCGGGCAGTTCTTC. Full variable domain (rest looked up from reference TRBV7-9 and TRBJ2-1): DTGVSQNPRHKITKRGQNVTFRCDPISEHNRLYWYRQTLGQGPEFLTYFQNEAQLEKSRLLSDRFSAERPKGSFSTLEIQRTEQGDSAMYLCASSKPGLGQFFGPGTRLTVL.